The rows below give T cell receptor beta chains drawn from one sample of a study of T cells in Graves' hyperthyroidism and ophthalmopathy. From the multiplex PCR reads, TCRdb called clonotypes with MiXCR, one entry per CDR3 protein. Of around 530,000 distinct CDR3 sequences listed, approximately 17% are singletons. Input material: blood. The receptors were gathered from a young woman with Graves' ophthalmopathy. Both conserved end residues are part of each CDR3. The D gene is left open where the match is weak. Only part of the rows carry a size: once, few, many, or a class if the clone is expanded.

J gene: TRBJ2-3
clone size: -
V gene: TRBV29-1
D gene: TRBD2
CDR3 protein: CSVEGGGLVPPDTQYF
CDR3 DNA: TGCAGCGTTGAGGGCGGGGGACTAGTCCCACCAGATACGCAGTATTTT

J gene: TRBJ2-1
clone size: many
V gene: TRBV20-1
D gene: -
CDR3 protein: CSARIGTEQFF
CDR3 DNA: TGCAGTGCTAGAATAGGGACTGAGCAGTTCTTC

J gene: TRBJ1-4
clone size: once
V gene: TRBV5-6
D gene: -
CDR3 protein: CASSLYPRFF
CDR3 DNA: TGTGCCAGCAGCTTGTACCCCAGGTTTTTT

J gene: TRBJ2-2
clone size: -
V gene: TRBV5-4
D gene: -
CDR3 protein: CASSLNGGLGTGELFF
CDR3 DNA: TGTGCCAGCAGCTTGAACGGGGGGCTAGGAACCGGGGAGCTGTTTTTT

J gene: TRBJ1-1
clone size: -
V gene: TRBV4-2
D gene: -
CDR3 protein: CASSQERASTNTEAFF
CDR3 DNA: TGTGCCAGCAGCCAAGAACGAGCGTCTACGAACACTGAAGCTTTCTTT

J gene: TRBJ1-1
clone size: -
V gene: TRBV4-1
D gene: -
CDR3 protein: CASCDWGRTKSGNTEAFF
CDR3 DNA: TGCGCCAGCTGCGACTGGGGCAGAACTAAGAGTGGGAACACTGAAGCTTTCTTT

J gene: TRBJ1-1
clone size: many
V gene: TRBV20-1
D gene: -
CDR3 protein: CSASDRRKGEAFF
CDR3 DNA: TGCAGTGCTAGTGACAGGAGAAAGGGTGAAGCTTTCTTT

J gene: TRBJ1-2
clone size: few
V gene: TRBV6-1
D gene: -
CDR3 protein: CASSKRDPANYGYTF
CDR3 DNA: TGTGCCAGCAGTAAAAGGGACCCGGCAAACTATGGCTACACCTTC

J gene: TRBJ2-1
clone size: -
V gene: TRBV3-1
D gene: -
CDR3 protein: CASSQDLGNEQFF
CDR3 DNA: TGTGCCAGCAGCCAAGATTTAGGAAATGAGCAGTTCTTC

J gene: TRBJ1-1
clone size: many
V gene: TRBV20-1
D gene: -
CDR3 protein: CSARDDGMNTEAFF
CDR3 DNA: TGCAGTGCTAGAGATGACGGCATGAACACTGAAGCTTTCTTT

J gene: TRBJ2-3
clone size: -
V gene: TRBV6-2/TRBV6-3
D gene: TRBD2
CDR3 protein: CASSYSKLRKRDLGDTQYF
CDR3 DNA: TGTGCCAGCAGTTACTCGAAGCTTCGTAAGCGGGACCTAGGGGATACGCAGTATTTT

J gene: TRBJ1-1
clone size: many
V gene: TRBV27
D gene: TRBD1
CDR3 protein: CASSVQGGNTEAFF
CDR3 DNA: TGTGCCAGCAGTGTGCAGGGGGGGAACACTGAAGCTTTCTTT

J gene: TRBJ2-7
clone size: few
V gene: TRBV6-1
D gene: -
CDR3 protein: CASIGIGLHEQYF
CDR3 DNA: TGTGCCAGCATTGGAATTGGGTTGCACGAGCAGTACTTC

J gene: TRBJ1-2
clone size: once
V gene: TRBV7-9
D gene: TRBD1
CDR3 protein: CASSFGQEYTF
CDR3 DNA: TGTGCCAGCAGCTTTGGACAGGAGTACACCTTC

J gene: TRBJ2-3
clone size: few
V gene: TRBV7-2
D gene: TRBD2
CDR3 protein: CASSQASGSGTDTQYF
CDR3 DNA: TGTGCCAGCAGCCAAGCTAGCGGGAGTGGCACAGATACGCAGTATTTT

J gene: TRBJ1-4
clone size: -
V gene: TRBV27
D gene: -
CDR3 protein: CASRKLGEGFGLREKLFF
CDR3 DNA: TGTGCCAGCAGGAAATTGGGGGAGGGCTTCGGTTTACGTGAAAAACTGTTTTTT

J gene: TRBJ1-5
clone size: few
V gene: TRBV20-1
D gene: -
CDR3 protein: CSASRGVQQPQHF
CDR3 DNA: TGCAGTGCTAGTCGGGGGGTACAGCAGCCCCAGCATTTT

J gene: TRBJ2-7
clone size: -
V gene: TRBV20-1
D gene: -
CDR3 protein: CSARGGTGSHEQYF
CDR3 DNA: TGCAGTGCTAGAGGCGGGACCGGCTCCCACGAGCAGTACTTC

J gene: TRBJ1-6
clone size: few
V gene: TRBV5-5
D gene: -
CDR3 protein: CASSSGTSSYNSPLHF
CDR3 DNA: TGTGCCAGCAGCTCCGGAACCAGCTCCTATAATTCACCCCTCCACTTT

J gene: TRBJ2-1
clone size: -
V gene: TRBV7-2
D gene: -
CDR3 protein: CASSSNRGGWSEQFF
CDR3 DNA: TGTGCCAGCAGCTCTAACAGGGGGGGCTGGAGTGAGCAGTTCTTC

J gene: TRBJ1-1
clone size: -
V gene: TRBV30
D gene: -
CDR3 protein: CAWSVSGRGGGTEAFF
CDR3 DNA: TGTGCCTGGAGTGTATCCGGGCGGGGAGGGGGGACTGAAGCTTTCTTT

J gene: TRBJ2-5
clone size: many
V gene: TRBV10-3
D gene: -
CDR3 protein: CAISRENQETQYF
CDR3 DNA: TGTGCCATCAGCCGGGAAAACCAAGAGACCCAGTACTTC

J gene: TRBJ2-3
clone size: few
V gene: TRBV5-1
D gene: TRBD2
CDR3 protein: CASRAREAGRTDTQYF
CDR3 DNA: TGCGCCAGCAGGGCGCGGGAGGCGGGGAGAACAGATACGCAGTATTTT

J gene: TRBJ2-5
clone size: -
V gene: TRBV7-3
D gene: -
CDR3 protein: CASSTYAGKQETQYF
CDR3 DNA: TGTGCCAGCAGCACGTACGCGGGGAAGCAAGAGACCCAGTACTTC

J gene: TRBJ2-3
clone size: many
V gene: TRBV11-1
D gene: TRBD2
CDR3 protein: CASSFDGRAQDTQYF
CDR3 DNA: TGTGCCAGCAGCTTTGACGGGAGGGCCCAAGATACGCAGTATTTT

J gene: TRBJ2-1
clone size: many
V gene: TRBV20-1
D gene: TRBD2
CDR3 protein: CSAAGTRGIHEQFF
CDR3 DNA: TGCAGTGCAGCCGGGACTAGAGGGATCCATGAGCAGTTCTTC

J gene: TRBJ1-2
clone size: many
V gene: TRBV3-1
D gene: -
CDR3 protein: CASSHQQVAGYTF
CDR3 DNA: TGTGCCAGCAGCCACCAACAGGTCGCCGGCTACACCTTC

J gene: TRBJ2-2
clone size: -
V gene: TRBV3-1
D gene: TRBD2
CDR3 protein: CASSHIAGGMTGELFF
CDR3 DNA: TGTGCCAGCAGCCACATAGCGGGGGGGATGACCGGGGAGCTGTTTTTT

J gene: TRBJ1-2
clone size: few
V gene: TRBV7-9
D gene: -
CDR3 protein: CASSSVRQKGYTF
CDR3 DNA: TGTGCCAGCAGTTCGGTGAGACAGAAAGGCTACACCTTC

J gene: TRBJ2-7
clone size: -
V gene: TRBV6-2/TRBV6-3
D gene: -
CDR3 protein: CASNGAESYEQYF
CDR3 DNA: TGTGCCAGCAACGGAGCGGAGTCATACGAGCAGTACTTC

J gene: TRBJ1-6
clone size: many
V gene: TRBV5-5
D gene: TRBD1
CDR3 protein: CASSLLDRGSPLHF
CDR3 DNA: TGTGCCAGCAGCTTGTTGGACAGGGGTTCACCCCTCCACTTT

J gene: TRBJ2-5
clone size: many
V gene: TRBV27
D gene: -
CDR3 protein: CASRLGSGSARETQYF
CDR3 DNA: TGTGCCAGCCGCCTGGGTAGCGGCTCCGCGAGGGAGACCCAGTACTTC

J gene: TRBJ2-5
clone size: -
V gene: TRBV2
D gene: TRBD1
CDR3 protein: CASSERTGGRETQYF
CDR3 DNA: TGTGCCAGCAGCGAAAGGACAGGGGGCCGGGAGACCCAGTACTTC

J gene: TRBJ1-1
clone size: many
V gene: TRBV19
D gene: -
CDR3 protein: CASQITGGTEAFF
CDR3 DNA: TGTGCCAGCCAAATTACGGGTGGCACTGAAGCTTTCTTT

J gene: TRBJ1-3
clone size: -
V gene: TRBV19
D gene: -
CDR3 protein: CASTMSGPGSGNTIYF
CDR3 DNA: TGTGCCAGTACCATGTCCGGCCCAGGCTCTGGAAACACCATATATTTT

J gene: TRBJ2-2
clone size: -
V gene: TRBV19
D gene: -
CDR3 protein: CASKRQGGTGELFF
CDR3 DNA: TGTGCCAGTAAGCGGCAGGGAGGCACCGGGGAGCTGTTTTTT

J gene: TRBJ1-1
clone size: -
V gene: TRBV20-1
D gene: -
CDR3 protein: CSAPVGGNTEAFF
CDR3 DNA: TGCAGTGCTCCGGTGGGGGGGAACACTGAAGCTTTCTTT

J gene: TRBJ2-1
clone size: many
V gene: TRBV5-5
D gene: -
CDR3 protein: CASSFALEGLYNEQFF
CDR3 DNA: TGTGCCAGCAGCTTCGCGTTGGAGGGACTCTACAATGAGCAGTTCTTC

J gene: TRBJ2-1
clone size: -
V gene: TRBV5-1
D gene: -
CDR3 protein: CASSPDRPNEQFF
CDR3 DNA: TGCGCCAGCAGCCCGGACAGACCCAATGAGCAGTTCTTC

J gene: TRBJ2-1
clone size: -
V gene: TRBV28
D gene: -
CDR3 protein: CASVDRPGGEQFF
CDR3 DNA: TGTGCCAGCGTGGACAGGCCGGGGGGTGAGCAGTTCTTC

J gene: TRBJ2-1
clone size: few
V gene: TRBV24-1
D gene: -
CDR3 protein: CATSETLGSSYNEQFF
CDR3 DNA: TGTGCCACCAGTGAGACCCTAGGTAGCTCCTACAATGAGCAGTTCTTC

J gene: TRBJ2-1
clone size: few
V gene: TRBV27
D gene: -
CDR3 protein: CASRHFGDNEQFF
CDR3 DNA: TGTGCCAGCCGCCATTTCGGGGACAATGAGCAGTTCTTC

J gene: TRBJ2-1
clone size: many
V gene: TRBV2
D gene: TRBD2
CDR3 protein: CASSEEGTSGRSEQFF
CDR3 DNA: TGTGCCAGCAGTGAAGAGGGGACTAGCGGGAGGAGTGAGCAGTTCTTC

J gene: TRBJ1-2
clone size: -
V gene: TRBV6-1
D gene: -
CDR3 protein: CASSEYGQPYGYTF
CDR3 DNA: TGTGCCAGCAGTGAATATGGCCAACCCTATGGCTACACCTTC

J gene: TRBJ1-1
clone size: many
V gene: TRBV7-3
D gene: TRBD1
CDR3 protein: CASSKQGANTEAFF
CDR3 DNA: TGTGCCAGCAGTAAACAGGGGGCGAACACTGAAGCTTTCTTT

J gene: TRBJ2-3
clone size: many
V gene: TRBV11-2
D gene: -
CDR3 protein: CASSGGKEDTQYF
CDR3 DNA: TGTGCCAGCAGCGGGGGGAAAGAAGATACGCAGTATTTT

J gene: TRBJ2-5
clone size: many
V gene: TRBV2
D gene: -
CDR3 protein: CASSEATFRETQYF
CDR3 DNA: TGTGCCAGCAGTGAGGCCACTTTTCGGGAGACCCAGTACTTC